A selection of T cell receptor beta chains follows, all from one sample in a study of T cells after yellow fever vaccination. MiXCR, applied by TCRdb to the 5' RACE reads, yields one record per CDR3 protein. The data contain some 260,000 distinct CDR3 sequences, 5.2% of them singletons. This specimen was CD4+ T cells sorted from PBMCs, taken on the day of the yellow fever booster vaccination. Receptor source: a man younger than 35 who received the YFV17D yellow fever vaccine. The CDR3 runs from the conserved cysteine through the conserved F or W. D genes are given only for firm matches. Clone size, where shown, is once, few, many, or a class for clones that have expanded.

clone_size,v_call,j_call,d_call,cdr3_aa,cdr3_nt
many,TRBV7-2,TRBJ2-5,TRBD2,CASILGSGGLGGTQYF,TGTGCCAGCATCCTGGGTAGCGGGGGGCTCGGAGGGACCCAGTACTTC
many,TRBV5-1,TRBJ1-1,.,CASSLFRPRDTEAFF,TGCGCCAGCAGCTTGTTTCGGCCGCGAGACACTGAAGCTTTCTTT
.,TRBV7-8,TRBJ2-1,.,CASSPGQTYNEQFF,TGTGCCAGCAGCCCTGGACAGACCTACAATGAGCAGTTCTTC
few,TRBV12-3/TRBV12-4,TRBJ2-2,TRBD2,CASSFRGGYTGELFF,TGTGCCAGCAGCTTCCGGGGGGGCTACACCGGGGAGCTGTTTTTT
.,TRBV3-1,TRBJ1-2,.,CASSQLKLWGTANYGYTF,TGTGCCAGCAGCCAGTTAAAGTTATGGGGTACGGCTAACTATGGCTACACCTTC
.,TRBV12-3/TRBV12-4,TRBJ1-3,.,CASSLEAWNTIYF,TGTGCCAGCAGCCTTGAAGCTTGGAACACCATATATTTT
many,TRBV12-3/TRBV12-4,TRBJ1-4,.,CASKVDAHNEKLFF,TGTGCCAGCAAAGTGGATGCCCATAATGAAAAACTGTTTTTT
few,TRBV6-5,TRBJ1-6,.,CASRFRDSSSYNSPLHF,TGTGCCAGCAGATTTCGGGACTCAAGCTCCTATAATTCACCCCTCCACTTT
few,TRBV12-3/TRBV12-4,TRBJ1-5,.,CASSLARLGNQPQHF,TGTGCCAGCAGTTTAGCCCGGTTGGGCAATCAGCCCCAGCATTTT
.,TRBV10-3,TRBJ1-1,.,CAISELKGTEAFF,TGTGCCATCAGTGAGCTTAAGGGCACTGAAGCTTTCTTT
few,TRBV4-3,TRBJ2-2,.,CASSQDPRYTGELFF,TGCGCCAGCAGCCAAGATCCGCGGTACACCGGGGAGCTGTTTTTT
few,TRBV4-3,TRBJ1-1,.,CASSQDFAEGWTEAFF,TGCGCCAGCAGCCAAGATTTTGCGGAGGGATGGACTGAAGCTTTCTTT
.,TRBV12-5,TRBJ2-7,.,CASGLVLAVRKPYEQYF,TGTGCTAGTGGTTTGGTATTGGCGGTACGGAAACCCTACGAGCAGTACTTC
many,TRBV29-1,TRBJ1-2,TRBD1,CSVQPGGRGYTF,TGCAGCGTTCAGCCAGGGGGCCGTGGCTACACCTTC
.,TRBV20-1,TRBJ2-7,.,CSATPRTAYEQHF,TGCAGTGCTACCCCGCGCACCGCCTACGAGCAGCACTTC
.,TRBV20-1,TRBJ1-2,TRBD1,CSAEGQGAKGYTF,TGCAGTGCCGAGGGACAGGGGGCGAAGGGCTACACCTTC
few,TRBV4-3,TRBJ1-2,.,CASSQGLGVYGYTF,TGCGCCAGCAGCCAAGGTTTAGGCGTCTATGGCTACACCTTC
.,TRBV6-5,TRBJ2-1,.,CASSRRGGEQFF,TGTGCCAGCAGTCGTAGGGGTGGTGAGCAGTTCTTC
few,TRBV20-1,TRBJ2-3,.,CSASPLGDTQYF,TGCAGTGCTAGCCCCTTGGGGGATACGCAGTATTTT
.,TRBV29-1,TRBJ1-1,.,CSAPTGGTDAFF,TGCAGCGCGCCCACGGGTGGCACTGATGCTTTCTTT
.,TRBV11-1,TRBJ2-2,.,CASSLGDRWHGELFF,TGTGCCAGCAGCTTAGGGGACCGTTGGCACGGGGAGCTGTTTTTT
few,TRBV7-9,TRBJ1-3,TRBD1,CASSPSGQGIGSSGNTIYF,TGTGCCAGCAGCCCGTCGGGACAGGGGATCGGGAGCTCTGGAAACACCATATATTTT
few,TRBV29-1,TRBJ2-5,TRBD1,CSTTGGGEETQYF,TGCAGCACGACAGGGGGCGGTGAAGAGACCCAGTACTTC
many,TRBV20-1,TRBJ2-5,.,CSARQYQETQYF,TGCAGTGCTAGACAGTACCAAGAGACCCAGTACTTC
many,TRBV10-1,TRBJ1-2,.,CASSEDPSRGYTF,TGCGCCAGCAGTGAGGACCCTTCACGAGGCTACACCTTC
.,TRBV5-1,TRBJ1-3,.,CASSDQGSGNTIYF,TGCGCCAGCAGCGACCAGGGATCTGGAAACACCATATATTTT
few,TRBV7-2,TRBJ1-2,TRBD1,CASSPSGTEGAFYGYTF,TGTGCCAGCAGCCCATCCGGGACAGAGGGAGCCTTCTATGGCTACACCTTC
.,TRBV5-1,TRBJ1-1,.,CASSLEGREYTEAFF,TGCGCCAGCAGCTTGGAGGGCAGGGAATATACTGAAGCTTTCTTT
.,TRBV14,TRBJ1-2,.,CASSPVGAYNYGYTF,TGTGCCAGCAGCCCGGTAGGAGCGTATAACTATGGCTACACCTTC
.,TRBV30,TRBJ1-1,.,CAWSALGGTEAFF,TGTGCCTGGAGTGCCCTAGGGGGCACTGAAGCTTTCTTT
few,TRBV7-2,TRBJ1-1,.,CASSSYSLLTNTEAFF,TGTGCCAGCAGCTCTTATTCCCTCCTGACGAACACTGAAGCTTTCTTT
.,TRBV6-5,TRBJ2-7,TRBD1,CASRLGTGFKMGEQYF,TGTGCCAGCAGACTAGGGACAGGGTTTAAGATGGGCGAGCAGTACTTC
few,TRBV5-5,TRBJ2-1,TRBD1,CASSGQGASNEQFF,TGTGCCAGCAGCGGACAGGGGGCGAGCAATGAGCAGTTCTTC
.,TRBV5-1,TRBJ2-1,TRBD1,CASSQGTGTYNEQFF,TGCGCCAGCAGCCAAGGGACAGGCACCTACAATGAGCAGTTCTTC
few,TRBV5-5,TRBJ1-4,.,CASSLAYLQGEKLFF,TGTGCCAGCAGCTTGGCTTACCTCCAGGGGGAAAAACTGTTTTTT
few,TRBV25-1,TRBJ1-1,.,CASVKTGTEAFF,TGTGCCAGCGTGAAGACAGGCACTGAAGCTTTCTTT
few,TRBV2,TRBJ1-5,.,CASSRDTTGSNQPQHF,TGTGCCAGCAGCCGGGACACCACAGGGAGCAATCAGCCCCAGCATTTT
few,TRBV20-1,TRBJ1-5,.,CSARERLDQPQHF,TGCAGTGCTAGAGAGAGACTGGATCAGCCCCAGCATTTT
few,TRBV15,TRBJ2-3,TRBD1,CATSRPGTGTDTQYF,TGTGCCACCAGCAGGCCCGGGACAGGCACAGATACGCAGTATTTT
many,TRBV5-1,TRBJ2-6,.,CASSKTGSGANVLTF,TGCGCCAGCAGCAAGACAGGCTCAGGGGCCAACGTCCTGACTTTC
.,TRBV5-1,TRBJ2-2,TRBD1,CASSLAGTGAGELFF,TGCGCCAGCAGCTTGGCCGGGACAGGGGCCGGGGAGCTGTTTTTT
many,TRBV7-2,TRBJ1-1,.,CASSAQGFHTEAFF,TGTGCCAGCAGCGCACAGGGTTTTCACACTGAAGCTTTCTTT
.,TRBV7-7,TRBJ2-5,.,CASSSVGVAETQYF,TGTGCTAGCAGCTCTGTTGGGGTAGCAGAGACCCAGTACTTC
many,TRBV6-6,TRBJ2-5,TRBD2,CASSSGTTTGQETQYF,TGTGCCAGCAGTTCAGGGACTACCACCGGTCAGGAGACCCAGTACTTC
few,TRBV10-2,TRBJ2-7,TRBD2,CASIGGAGGEQSSYEQYF,TGCGCCAGCATCGGAGGGGCGGGGGGCGAACAGAGCTCCTACGAGCAGTACTTC
many,TRBV5-4,TRBJ2-3,TRBD2,CASSPSGVRTDTQYF,TGTGCCAGCAGTCCTAGCGGGGTGCGCACAGATACGCAGTATTTT
.,TRBV9,TRBJ2-3,TRBD2,CASSRLLAGGRGTDTQYF,TGTGCCAGCAGCCGCCTCCTAGCGGGGGGGCGCGGCACAGATACGCAGTATTTT
many,TRBV3-1,TRBJ2-2,.,CASSQASGRGSSGELFF,TGTGCCAGCAGCCAAGCGTCCGGGCGGGGATCGAGCGGGGAGCTGTTTTTT